This T cell receptor (beta chain) was retrieved from a study of identical twins. TCRdb re-analysed the 5' RACE reads in MiXCR, keeping a single row per CDR3 protein. Of approximately 670,000 distinct CDR3 sequences in the sample, over 5% are singletons; the top ten hold 1.5% to 2%. Whole-study results and caveats: Partly confounded zero-insertion analyses could result from invariant MAIT and iNKT cells.

Trimming removed 0 bases from V and 2 bases from J, with 12 bases in between. The CDR3 has 16 residues. Germline CDR1 MRHNA, CDR2 SNTAGT. The sample holds many counts of this clonotype. Its antigen is not identified. The receptor comes from a man between 18 and 35 years old in good health. Sequenced sample: naive T cells sorted from blood. V gene TRBV6-4 combines with J gene TRBJ2-3; D possibly corresponds to TRBD2 (5 bases). CDR3 protein: CASSDSSRELTDTQYF. For the CDR3, the DNA is TGTGCCAGCAGTGACTCATCTCGGGAACTCACAGATACGCAGTATTTT.